One and the same sample provided the 13 T cell receptor beta chains below, sequenced in a study of T cell responses to AZD1222 COVID-19 vaccine. Generated by immunoSEQ multiplex PCR, the TCRdb table keeps only in-frame clones and is missing some. The table includes 54,000 or so clones, 70% to 90% detected once. The material sequenced was peripheral blood, taken on day 0 of AZD1222 vaccination. The receptor source for this set is an adult in good health.

The rearrangement joins TRBV12-3 or TRBV12-4 to TRBJ2-5; D is perhaps TRBD2 (7 bases). V gave up 7 bases and J gave up 5 bases, with 14 bases separating them. This CDR3 is 13 amino acids long. CDR3 bases: TGTGCCAGCACTCGGGGGGCGGGGGAGACCCAGTACTTC. Translating it yields CASTRGAGETQYF.

The chain employs TRBV6-5 and TRBJ2-1; no clear D gene. V was shortened by 5 bases and J by 0 bases, with 8 bases between the two germline ends. The CDR3 sequence is 14 residues long. The germline CDR1 and CDR2 sequences are MNHEY and SVGAGI. CDR3 DNA: TGTGCCAGCAGTCATGGTGACTCCTACAATGAGCAGTTCTTC. It translates to CASSHGDSYNEQFF.

J is TRBJ2-5 and V is TRBV28, with 9 bases lining up with TRBD2. The germline gives CDR1 MDHEN, CDR2 SYDVKM. V lost 6 bases and J lost 0; bases outside the gene matches: 8. This CDR3 spans 16 amino acids. The CDR3 region is CASRASGASYQETQYF. In DNA form, the CDR3 reads TGTGCCAGCAGGGCTAGCGGGGCGTCTTACCAAGAGACCCAGTACTTC.

The V gene is TRBV9, the J gene TRBJ1-2, with TRBD1 matching 7 bases. Germline V lookup: CDR1 SGDLS, CDR2 YYNGEE. The CDR3 loop spans 14 amino acids. Trimming took 4 bases from V and 11 from J; bases not matched to a gene: 14. The CDR3 sequence is CASSPTGFQGGYTF. CDR3 nucleotide sequence: TGTGCCAGCAGCCCGACAGGCTTTCAGGGGGGGTACACCTTC.

This sequence joins TRBV12-3 or TRBV12-4 and TRBJ1-4; D is undetermined. Trimming removed 5 bases from V and 5 bases from J, with 3 bases in between. The CDR3 length is 11 residues. The CDR3 is CASSQNEKLFF. CDR3 nucleotide sequence: TGTGCCAGCAGTCAGAATGAAAAACTGTTTTTT.

V usage is TRBV18 and J usage is TRBJ1-1; D might be TRBD1 (6 bases). Germline CDR1 reads KGHSH; CDR2 reads LQKENI. V was trimmed by 3 bases and J by 7 bases, leaving 15 bases between them. There are 14 residues in the CDR3. The CDR3 here is CASSPSQGLGEAFF. The DNA for the CDR3 is TGTGCCAGCTCACCGAGTCAGGGGCTTGGTGAAGCTTTCTTT.

This clone came up once. The rearrangement uses TRBV28 and TRBJ2-1; 11 bases are shared with TRBD2. CDR3 length: 19 residues. The germline CDR1 and CDR2 sequences are MDHEN and SYDVKM. V shed 4 bases and J 1 base; nucleotides not matched to a gene: 12. CDR3 sequence: CASSSSPLLAGASYNEQFF. CDR3 sequence (DNA): TGTGCCAGCAGTTCGAGCCCTCTACTAGCGGGGGCATCCTACAATGAGCAGTTCTTC.

The CDR3 DNA follows: TGTGCCAGCAGCCCCTATGGGCGGGGGGGCGGTGAGCAGTTCTTC. Its protein is CASSPYGRGGGEQFF. The V and J genes are TRBV3-1 (or the pseudogene TRBV3-2) and TRBJ2-1; 9 bases are a match to TRBD2. Germline V CDR1 and CDR2: LGHDT, YNNKEL (reference sequence). The CDR3 is 15 amino acids. V trimming: 4 bases; J trimming: 9 bases; junction bases outside the gene matches: 10.

The genes are TRBV2 and TRBJ1-1, with a weak D call TRBD1 (5 bases). Germline CDR1 SNHLY, CDR2 FYNNEI. The CDR3 runs to 12 residues. V was shortened by 7 bases and J by 8 bases, with 14 bases between the two germline ends. As DNA, the CDR3 is TGTGCCAGCATCCGGCGTTGGGACGAAGCTTTCTTT. Its protein product is CASIRRWDEAFF.

This rearrangement joins TRBV5-8 to TRBJ2-2; D might be TRBD2 (5 bases). Germline V CDR1 and CDR2: SGHTS, YDEGEE. The V end was cut by 5 bases, the J end by 4 bases, with 18 bases between. The CDR3 has 16 residues. The CDR3 reads CASSRYLLGSTGELFF. CDR3 DNA: TGTGCCAGCAGTCGATACCTATTGGGGAGCACCGGGGAGCTGTTTTTT.

Here the CDR3 reads CASSLGKDHRVNQPQHF. The CDR3 bases are TGTGCCAGCAGCTTAGGAAAGGACCACCGGGTAAATCAGCCCCAGCATTTT. The chain has TRBV7-3 and TRBJ1-5; D ambiguous. The ends were cut back, 2 bases at V and 4 bases at J, with 18 bases in the middle. CDR1 is SGHTA, CDR2 FQGTGA, per germline. The CDR3 spans 17 residues.

The chain has TRBV7-9 and TRBJ2-3; TRBD2 might be the D (6 bases). Trimming stripped 7 bases from V and 0 bases from J, with 11 bases between. Germline CDR1 reads SEHNR; CDR2 reads FQNEAQ (reference sequence). This CDR3 is 14 amino acids long. The CDR3 bases are TGTGCCAGCATTAGCGGAACTAGCACAGATACGCAGTATTTT. Its translation: CASISGTSTDTQYF.

V usage is TRBV18 and J usage is TRBJ2-1; 10 positions match TRBD2. The length of the CDR3 is 15 residues. Germline values: CDR1 KGHSH, CDR2 LQKENI. The trim removed 1 base at V and 7 bases at J, leaving 4 bases unmatched. The CDR3 sequence is CASSPRLAGDNEQFF. The CDR3, as DNA: TGTGCCAGCTCACCACGGCTAGCGGGGGATAATGAGCAGTTCTTC.